These T cell receptor beta chains were read from a single sample in a study of CD8+ T cells in alopecia areata. The assay was immunoSEQ multiplex PCR, and TCRdb's table has in-frame clones only and misses some. Of about 190,000 clones in the sample, roughly three fifths were seen once. The specimen comprised CD4+ T cells sorted from blood, sampled at week 4, from a patient treated with tofacitinib. These TCRs come from a human donor with alopecia areata. CDR3s include the opening cysteine and the closing phenylalanine or tryptophan. The D gene is left open where the match is weak. Only part of the rows carry a size: once, few, many, or a class if the clone is expanded.

d_gene	abundance	v_gene	j_gene	CDR3nt	CDR3aa
TRBD2	.	TRBV30	TRBJ2-1	TGTGCCTGGAGTGCACTAGCGGTATACAATGAGCAGTTCTTC	CAWSALAVYNEQFF
TRBD2	few	TRBV5-6	TRBJ2-7	TGTGCCAGCAGTCCACCGACTAGCGGGACTCACGAGCAGTACTTC	CASSPPTSGTHEQYF
.	few	TRBV7-2	TRBJ2-2	TGTGCCAGCAGGGTCACAACAGGCGGCACCGGGGAGCTGTTTTTT	CASRVTTGGTGELFF
.	.	TRBV30	TRBJ2-3	TGTGCCAGACAGATAGCCCGTACGCAGTATTTT	CARQIARTQYF
TRBD1	.	TRBV28	TRBJ1-5	TGTGCCAGCAGCCCCGGGACAGGGGTAAATCAGCCCCAGCATTTT	CASSPGTGVNQPQHF
.	.	TRBV19	TRBJ2-7	TGTGCCAGTAGTATGCAGCTAGCCAACGAGCAGTACTTC	CASSMQLANEQYF
.	.	TRBV5-1	TRBJ2-1	TGCGCCAGCAGCTTGGACGGGGTCGACTACAATGAGCAGTTCTTC	CASSLDGVDYNEQFF
.	.	TRBV29-1	TRBJ1-5	TGCAGCGTTGGAGAGCTAAATAGCAATCAGCCCCAGCATTTT	CSVGELNSNQPQHF
.	.	TRBV29-1	TRBJ2-7	TGCAGCGTTGAGTCCCTGAACGAGCAGTACTTC	CSVESLNEQYF
.	.	TRBV2	TRBJ2-4	TGTGCCAGCAAGGAGGCTACAGTAGCCAAAAACATTCAGTACTTC	CASKEATVAKNIQYF
.	once	TRBV30	TRBJ2-7	TGTGCCTGGAGTGTAGGAGGAACAGGGAAGTACTTC	CAWSVGGTGKYF
.	.	TRBV5-4	TRBJ2-6	TGTGCCAGCAGCCCCGACGAATCCGCTGGGGCCAACGTCCTGACTTTC	CASSPDESAGANVLTF
.	.	TRBV2	TRBJ2-6	TGTGCCAGCAGAAGGTCCGACACTCTCGGGGCCAACGTCCTGACTTTC	CASRRSDTLGANVLTF
TRBD2	.	TRBV7-2	TRBJ2-3	TGTGCCAGCAGCTATCGACTAGCGGGTTCGGATACGCAGTATTTT	CASSYRLAGSDTQYF
.	.	TRBV29-1	TRBJ1-1	TGCAGCGGTAGGGATCGGGACGGATTTAAGGAGACTGAAGCTTTCTTT	CSGRDRDGFKETEAFF
.	.	TRBV20-1	TRBJ2-5	TGCAGTGCCGGAGGTTTACCGACCCAGTACTTC	CSAGGLPTQYF
.	.	TRBV7-2	TRBJ2-4	TGTGCCAGCAGCTTAGATGCCATCTACGGGAACATTCAGTACTTC	CASSLDAIYGNIQYF
.	.	TRBV7-2	TRBJ1-5	TGTGCCAGCAGCTTAGACCCCCCCCGGGGCAATCAGCCCCAGCATTTT	CASSLDPPRGNQPQHF
.	few	TRBV2	TRBJ2-5	TGTGCCAGCAGGGGCCCCAGAGCGGCGCAAGAGACCCAGTACTTC	CASRGPRAAQETQYF
.	few	TRBV5-1	TRBJ2-7	TGCGCCAGCAGTCCCTCCGCTGCGAACGAGCAGTACTTC	CASSPSAANEQYF
.	few	TRBV10-2	TRBJ2-7	TGCGCCAGCAGTGATTGGGGGCGGGAGCAGTACTTC	CASSDWGREQYF
.	.	TRBV5-1	TRBJ2-5	TGCGCCAGCAGCTTGGGGCAAGGGGCCCAGTACTTC	CASSLGQGAQYF
.	.	TRBV5-1	TRBJ2-7	TGCGCCAGCAGCTTGGGGATCACCGGGTACGAGCAGTACTTC	CASSLGITGYEQYF
TRBD1	once	TRBV7-2	TRBJ1-5	TGTGCCAGCAGCTCCGGGACAGGGGGCAGCAATCAGCCCCAGCATTTT	CASSSGTGGSNQPQHF
.	.	TRBV5-6	TRBJ1-1	TGTGCCAGCAGCCAAGGGCCCGGCGAACCTGAAGCTTTCTTT	CASSQGPGEPEAFF
.	once	TRBV4-3	TRBJ2-1	TGCGCCAGCAGCACCGCTAGCGAGGTCAACAATGAGCAGTTCTTC	CASSTASEVNNEQFF
TRBD1	.	TRBV30	TRBJ2-2	TGTGCCTTGACTAGGACAGGGGGCGAAAAGTACACCGGGGAGCTGTTTTTT	CALTRTGGEKYTGELFF
TRBD1	.	TRBV5-1	TRBJ2-7	TGCGCCAGCAGCGAACAGGGGGACGAGCAGTACTTC	CASSEQGDEQYF
.	.	TRBV6-1	TRBJ2-3	TGTGCCAGCAGTGTATACACAGATACGCAGTATTTT	CASSVYTDTQYF
.	.	TRBV29-1	TRBJ2-5	TGCAGCGTTGAAGGCGGGACTCTCTCAAAGACCCAGTACTTC	CSVEGGTLSKTQYF
.	few	TRBV30	TRBJ2-5	TGTGCCTGGACAGGGTCTGAGACCCAGTACTTC	CAWTGSETQYF
.	.	TRBV28	TRBJ1-2	TGTGCCAGCAGTCGGGCTAACTATGGCTACACCTTC	CASSRANYGYTF
.	.	TRBV5-1	TRBJ2-1	TGCGCCAGCAGCTTCCGTCTCGAGGGGGATGAGCAGTTCTTC	CASSFRLEGDEQFF
.	.	TRBV6-1	TRBJ1-1	TGTGCCAGCAGCCCGGCCGGTAACACTGAAGCTTTCTTT	CASSPAGNTEAFF
.	.	TRBV11-2	TRBJ2-5	TGTGCCAGCAACCGAAGCCCTGGTCTACTCCAAGAGACCCAGTACTTC	CASNRSPGLLQETQYF
TRBD2	.	TRBV29-1	TRBJ2-5	TGCAGCGTTGAGACTAGCGGGAGTGGCCAAGAGACCCAGTACTTC	CSVETSGSGQETQYF
.	.	TRBV5-1	TRBJ2-5	TGCGCCAGCAGCCGGGACACGGAGACCCAGTACTTC	CASSRDTETQYF
.	.	TRBV2	TRBJ1-1	TGTGCCAGCAGAGCAGTTGGACTGAACACTGAAGCTTTCTTT	CASRAVGLNTEAFF
.	.	TRBV15	TRBJ1-5	TGTGCCACCAGCAGAGATTTGGCAGGGGCCAGCAATCAGCCCCAGCATTTT	CATSRDLAGASNQPQHF
TRBD1	.	TRBV7-2	TRBJ2-7	TGTGCCAGCAGCCAGACAGGGGTGTCCTCCTACGAGCAGTACTTC	CASSQTGVSSYEQYF
TRBD1	.	TRBV30	TRBJ1-1	TGTGCCTGGAGTGACGGGTCAGGGGGCCGTTCTTTCTTT	CAWSDGSGGRSFF
TRBD2	.	TRBV7-2	TRBJ2-3	TGTGCCAGCAGCTCGGGACTAGCGGGGCACACAGATACGCAGTATTTT	CASSSGLAGHTDTQYF
.	.	TRBV30	TRBJ1-2	TGTGCCTGGAGTGTATACCTGGGGGACTATGGCTACACCTTC	CAWSVYLGDYGYTF
TRBD1	.	TRBV5-1	TRBJ2-7	TGCGCCAGCAGCGGCGGACAGGGCCCGACCTACGAGCAGTACTTC	CASSGGQGPTYEQYF
.	.	TRBV5-1	TRBJ2-5	TGCGCCAGCAGCTTAAAAGAGACCCAGTACTTC	CASSLKETQYF
.	.	TRBV28	TRBJ2-7	TGTGCCAGCAGTTTTGGGCCAGGGAAGCAGTACTTC	CASSFGPGKQYF
.	.	TRBV30	TRBJ1-1	TGTGCCTGGAGTAGGAGGAATGAAGCTTTCTTT	CAWSRRNEAFF
.	.	TRBV6-5	TRBJ1-1	TGTGCCGCCCAATCGAGCCCCAAGCGGGCTGAAGCTTTCTTT	CAAQSSPKRAEAFF
.	.	TRBV7-8	TRBJ2-3	TGTGCCAGCAGCTTATTTGTAGACGGGACGGCAGATACGCAGTATTTT	CASSLFVDGTADTQYF
.	.	TRBV30	TRBJ1-1	TGTGCCTGGAGTGCCTACGATCTGAACACTGAAGCTTTCTTT	CAWSAYDLNTEAFF
.	few	TRBV6-5	TRBJ2-2	TGTGCCAGCAGTTACTCTGGCACAATGAGGGAGCTGTTTTTT	CASSYSGTMRELFF
TRBD2	.	TRBV30	TRBJ2-7	TGTGCCTGGACTAGCGGGAGCTCCTACGAGCAGTACTTC	CAWTSGSSYEQYF
TRBD1	.	TRBV4-1	TRBJ2-7	TGCGCCAGCAGCCAAGAGACAGGGCTGAGCTCCTACGAGCAGTACTTC	CASSQETGLSSYEQYF
.	few	TRBV23-1	TRBJ2-7	TGCGCCAGCAGTCAGCCCAAAGTGGAGTGTCGGTTCTGCGAGCAGTACTTC	CASSQPKVECRFCEQYF